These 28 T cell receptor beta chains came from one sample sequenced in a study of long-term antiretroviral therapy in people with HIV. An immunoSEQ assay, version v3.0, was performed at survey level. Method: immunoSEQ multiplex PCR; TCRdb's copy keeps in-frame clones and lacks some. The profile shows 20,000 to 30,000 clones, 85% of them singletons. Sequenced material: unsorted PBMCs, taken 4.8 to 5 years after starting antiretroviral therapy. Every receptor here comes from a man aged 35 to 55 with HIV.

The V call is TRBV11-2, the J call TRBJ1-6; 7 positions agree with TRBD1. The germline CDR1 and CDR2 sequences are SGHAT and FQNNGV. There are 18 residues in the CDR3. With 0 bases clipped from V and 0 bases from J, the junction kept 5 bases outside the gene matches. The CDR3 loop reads CASSLDKGQPSYNSPLHF. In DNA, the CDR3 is TGTGCCAGCAGCTTAGATAAGGGACAGCCCTCCTATAATTCACCCCTCCACTTT.

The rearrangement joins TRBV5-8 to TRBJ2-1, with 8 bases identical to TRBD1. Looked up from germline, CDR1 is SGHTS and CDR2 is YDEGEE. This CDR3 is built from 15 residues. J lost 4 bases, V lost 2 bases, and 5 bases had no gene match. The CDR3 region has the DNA TGTGCCAGCAGCTTAGGACAGGGACCTTACAATGAGCAGTTCTTC. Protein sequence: CASSLGQGPYNEQFF.

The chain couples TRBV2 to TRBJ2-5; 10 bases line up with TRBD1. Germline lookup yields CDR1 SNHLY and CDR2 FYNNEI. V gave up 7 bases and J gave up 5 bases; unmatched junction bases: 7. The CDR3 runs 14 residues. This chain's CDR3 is CASIKGQGMETQYF. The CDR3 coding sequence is TGTGCCAGCATAAAGGGACAGGGGATGGAGACCCAGTACTTC.

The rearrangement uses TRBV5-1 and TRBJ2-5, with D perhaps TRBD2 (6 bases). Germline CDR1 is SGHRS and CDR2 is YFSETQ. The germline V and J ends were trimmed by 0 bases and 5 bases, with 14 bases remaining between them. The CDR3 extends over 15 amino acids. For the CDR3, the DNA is TGCGCCAGCAGCTTGGAACCAGGGACTGGGGAGACCCAGTACTTC. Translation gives CASSLEPGTGETQYF.

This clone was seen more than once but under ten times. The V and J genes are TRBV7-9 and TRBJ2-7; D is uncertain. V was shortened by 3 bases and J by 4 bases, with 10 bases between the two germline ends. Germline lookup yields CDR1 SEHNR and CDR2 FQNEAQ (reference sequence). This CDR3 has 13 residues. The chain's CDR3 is CASSFGDGYEQYF. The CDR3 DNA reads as TGTGCCAGCAGCTTTGGAGACGGGTACGAGCAGTACTTC.

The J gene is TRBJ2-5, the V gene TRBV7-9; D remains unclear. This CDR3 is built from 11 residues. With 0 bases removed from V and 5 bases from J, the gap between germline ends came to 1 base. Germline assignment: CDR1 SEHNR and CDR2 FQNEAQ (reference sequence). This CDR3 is CASSLAETQYF. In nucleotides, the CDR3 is TGTGCCAGCAGCTTAGCCGAGACCCAGTACTTC.

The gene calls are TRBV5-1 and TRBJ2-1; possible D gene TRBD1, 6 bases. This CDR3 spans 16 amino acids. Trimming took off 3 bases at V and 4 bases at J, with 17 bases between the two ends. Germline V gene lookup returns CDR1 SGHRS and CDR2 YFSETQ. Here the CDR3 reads CASSSGAKAQYNEQFF. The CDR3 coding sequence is TGCGCCAGCAGCTCAGGGGCCAAGGCCCAGTACAATGAGCAGTTCTTC.

The CDR3 DNA reads as TGTGCCAGTCGACAGGTTAGCAATCAGCCCCAGCATTTT. Residues: CASRQVSNQPQHF. The chain combines TRBV28 with TRBJ1-5; D is perhaps TRBD1 (6 bases). CDR1 is MDHEN and CDR2 is SYDVKM in the germline V gene. The germline V and J ends were trimmed by 9 bases and 0 bases, with 9 bases remaining between them. The CDR3 spans 13 residues. The full variable domain, rest sourced from reference TRBV28 and TRBJ1-5, is DVKVTQSSRYLVKRTGEKVFLECVQDMDHENMFWYRQDPGLGLRLIYFSYDVKMKEKGDIPEGYSVSREKKERFSLILESASTNQTSMYLCASRQVSNQPQHFGDGTRLSIL.

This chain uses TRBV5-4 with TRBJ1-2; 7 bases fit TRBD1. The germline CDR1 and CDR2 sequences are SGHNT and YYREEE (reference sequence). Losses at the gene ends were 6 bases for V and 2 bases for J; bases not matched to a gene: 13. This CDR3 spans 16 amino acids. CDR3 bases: TGTGCCAGCAAACAGGGACAGCGAGGGTCCAACTATGGCTACACCTTC. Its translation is CASKQGQRGSNYGYTF.

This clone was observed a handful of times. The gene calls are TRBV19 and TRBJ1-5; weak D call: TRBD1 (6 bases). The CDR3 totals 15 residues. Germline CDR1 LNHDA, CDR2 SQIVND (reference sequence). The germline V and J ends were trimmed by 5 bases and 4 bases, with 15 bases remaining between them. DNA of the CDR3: TGTGCCAGTAGTTCCGTACAGGGAGGGAATCAGCCCCAGCATTTT. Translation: CASSSVQGGNQPQHF. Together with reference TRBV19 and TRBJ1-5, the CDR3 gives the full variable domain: DGGITQSPKYLFRKEGQNVTLSCEQNLNHDAMYWYRQDPGQGLRLIYYSQIVNDFQKGDIAEGYSVSREKKESFPLTVTSAQKNPTAFYLCASSSVQGGNQPQHFGDGTRLSIL.

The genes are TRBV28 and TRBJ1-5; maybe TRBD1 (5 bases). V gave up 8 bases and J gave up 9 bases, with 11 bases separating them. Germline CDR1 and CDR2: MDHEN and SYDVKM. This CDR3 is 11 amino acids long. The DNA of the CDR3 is TGTGCCAGCTGGGGGTCGGGGCCCCAGCATTTT. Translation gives CASWGSGPQHF.

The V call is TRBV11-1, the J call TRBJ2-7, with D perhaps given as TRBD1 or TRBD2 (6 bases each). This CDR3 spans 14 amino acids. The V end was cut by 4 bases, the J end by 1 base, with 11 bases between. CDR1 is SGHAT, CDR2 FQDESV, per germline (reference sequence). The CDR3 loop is CASSYAGTSYEQYF. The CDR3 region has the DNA TGTGCCAGCAGCTACGCGGGGACATCCTACGAGCAGTACTTC.

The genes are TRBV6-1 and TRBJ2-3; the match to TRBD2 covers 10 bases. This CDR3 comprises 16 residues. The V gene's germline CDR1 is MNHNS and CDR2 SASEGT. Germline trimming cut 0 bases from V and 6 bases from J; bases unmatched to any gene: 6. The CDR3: CASSEAMLAGVDTQYF. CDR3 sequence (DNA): TGTGCCAGCAGTGAAGCGATGCTAGCGGGGGTGGATACGCAGTATTTT.

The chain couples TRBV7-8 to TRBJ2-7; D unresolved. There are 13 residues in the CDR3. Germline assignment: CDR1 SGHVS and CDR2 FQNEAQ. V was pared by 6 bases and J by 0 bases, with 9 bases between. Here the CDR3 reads CASSSLTSYEQYF. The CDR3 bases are TGTGCCAGCAGTTCACTCACCTCCTACGAGCAGTACTTC.

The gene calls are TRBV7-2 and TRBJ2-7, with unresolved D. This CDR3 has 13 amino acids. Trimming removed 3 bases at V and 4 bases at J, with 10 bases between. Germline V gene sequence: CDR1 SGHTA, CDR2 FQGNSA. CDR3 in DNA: TGTGCCAGCAGCTTGGAGTATAGATACGAGCAGTACTTC. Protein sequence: CASSLEYRYEQYF.

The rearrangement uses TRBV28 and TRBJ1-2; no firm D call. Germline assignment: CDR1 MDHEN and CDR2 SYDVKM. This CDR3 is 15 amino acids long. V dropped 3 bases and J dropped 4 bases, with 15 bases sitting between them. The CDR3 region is CASSFLGTGTYGYTF. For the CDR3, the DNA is TGTGCCAGCAGTTTTCTAGGTACGGGTACCTATGGCTACACCTTC.

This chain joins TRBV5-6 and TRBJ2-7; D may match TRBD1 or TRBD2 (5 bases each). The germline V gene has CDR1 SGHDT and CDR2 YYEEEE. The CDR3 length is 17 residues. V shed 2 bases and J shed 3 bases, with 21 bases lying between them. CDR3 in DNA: TGTGCCAGCAGCTTTCAGTCGCGAGGGGCCCCCGACTACGAGCAGTACTTC. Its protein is CASSFQSRGAPDYEQYF. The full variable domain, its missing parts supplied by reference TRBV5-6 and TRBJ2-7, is DAGVTQSPTHLIKTRGQQVTLRCSPKSGHDTVSWYQQALGQGPQFIFQYYEEEERQRGNFPDRFSGHQFPNYSSELNVNALLLGDSALYLCASSFQSRGAPDYEQYFGPGTRLTVT.

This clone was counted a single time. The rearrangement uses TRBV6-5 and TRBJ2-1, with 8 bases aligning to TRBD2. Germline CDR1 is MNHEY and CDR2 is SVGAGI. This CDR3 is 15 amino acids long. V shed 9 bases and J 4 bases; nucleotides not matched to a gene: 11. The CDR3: CASKAGLAGYNEQFF. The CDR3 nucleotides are TGTGCCAGTAAGGCGGGGTTAGCGGGATACAATGAGCAGTTCTTC.

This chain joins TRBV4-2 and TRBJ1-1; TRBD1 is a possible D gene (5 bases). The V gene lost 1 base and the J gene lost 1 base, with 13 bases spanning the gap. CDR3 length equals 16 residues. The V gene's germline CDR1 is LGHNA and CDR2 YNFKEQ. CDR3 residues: CASSQGSGLSNTEAFF. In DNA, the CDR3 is TGTGCCAGCAGCCAAGGGTCAGGGCTATCGAACACTGAAGCTTTCTTT.

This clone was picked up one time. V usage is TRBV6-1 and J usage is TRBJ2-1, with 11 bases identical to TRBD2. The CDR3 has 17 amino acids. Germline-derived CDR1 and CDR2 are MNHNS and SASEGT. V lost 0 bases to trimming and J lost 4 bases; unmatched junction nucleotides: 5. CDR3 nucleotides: TGTGCCAGCAGTGAAGCGCTTCGACTAGCGGGGTACAATGAGCAGTTCTTC. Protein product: CASSEALRLAGYNEQFF.

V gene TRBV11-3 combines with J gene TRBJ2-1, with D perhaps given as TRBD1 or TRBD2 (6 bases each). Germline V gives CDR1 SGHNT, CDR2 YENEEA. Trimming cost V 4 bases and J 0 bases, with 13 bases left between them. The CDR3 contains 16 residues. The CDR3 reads CASSSPGASSYNEQFF. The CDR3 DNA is TGTGCCAGCAGCTCTCCGGGGGCCAGCTCCTACAATGAGCAGTTCTTC.

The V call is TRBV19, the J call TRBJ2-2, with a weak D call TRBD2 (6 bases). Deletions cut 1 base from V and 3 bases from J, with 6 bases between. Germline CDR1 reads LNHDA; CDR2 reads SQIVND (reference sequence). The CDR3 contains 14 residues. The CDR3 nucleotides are TGTGCCAGTAGTATAGGACTAGACACCGGGGAGCTGTTTTTT. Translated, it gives CASSIGLDTGELFF.

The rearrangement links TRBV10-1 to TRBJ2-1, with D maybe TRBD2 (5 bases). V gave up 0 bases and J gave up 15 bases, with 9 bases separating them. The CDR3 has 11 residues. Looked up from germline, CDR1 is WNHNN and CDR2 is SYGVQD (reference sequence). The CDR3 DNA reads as TGCGCCAGCAGTGAGTCGGGAGTACGGTTCTTC. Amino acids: CASSESGVRFF.

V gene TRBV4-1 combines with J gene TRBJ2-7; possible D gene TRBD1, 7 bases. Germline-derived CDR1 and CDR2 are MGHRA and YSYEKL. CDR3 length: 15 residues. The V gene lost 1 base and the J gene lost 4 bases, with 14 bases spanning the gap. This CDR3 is CASSQVEGAHYEQYF. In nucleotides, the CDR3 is TGCGCCAGCAGCCAAGTGGAGGGGGCCCATTACGAGCAGTACTTC.

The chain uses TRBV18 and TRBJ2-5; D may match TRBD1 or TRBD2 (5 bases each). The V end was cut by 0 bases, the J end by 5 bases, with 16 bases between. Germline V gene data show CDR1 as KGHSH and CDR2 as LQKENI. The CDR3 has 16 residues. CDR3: CASSPPGKRGSETQYF. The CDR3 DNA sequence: TGTGCCAGCTCACCACCGGGTAAGAGGGGAAGTGAGACCCAGTACTTC.

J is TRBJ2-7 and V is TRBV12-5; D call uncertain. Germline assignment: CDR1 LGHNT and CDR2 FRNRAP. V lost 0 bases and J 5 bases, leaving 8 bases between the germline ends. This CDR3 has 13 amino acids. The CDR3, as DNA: TGTGCTAGTGGTTTGGTAGGTAGTCACGAGCAGTACTTC. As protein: CASGLVGSHEQYF.

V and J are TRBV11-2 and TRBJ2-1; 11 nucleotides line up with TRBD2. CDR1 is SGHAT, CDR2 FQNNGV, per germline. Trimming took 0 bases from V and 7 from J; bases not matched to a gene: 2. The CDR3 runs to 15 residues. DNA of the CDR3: TGTGCCAGCAGCTTAGAACTAGCGGGAGTGAATGAGCAGTTCTTC. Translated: CASSLELAGVNEQFF.

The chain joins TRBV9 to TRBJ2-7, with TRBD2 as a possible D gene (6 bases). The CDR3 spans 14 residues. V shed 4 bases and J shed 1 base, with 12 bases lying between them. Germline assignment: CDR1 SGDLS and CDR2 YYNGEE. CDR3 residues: CASSTEGTSYEQYF. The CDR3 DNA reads TGTGCCAGCAGCACCGAAGGGACTTCCTACGAGCAGTACTTC.